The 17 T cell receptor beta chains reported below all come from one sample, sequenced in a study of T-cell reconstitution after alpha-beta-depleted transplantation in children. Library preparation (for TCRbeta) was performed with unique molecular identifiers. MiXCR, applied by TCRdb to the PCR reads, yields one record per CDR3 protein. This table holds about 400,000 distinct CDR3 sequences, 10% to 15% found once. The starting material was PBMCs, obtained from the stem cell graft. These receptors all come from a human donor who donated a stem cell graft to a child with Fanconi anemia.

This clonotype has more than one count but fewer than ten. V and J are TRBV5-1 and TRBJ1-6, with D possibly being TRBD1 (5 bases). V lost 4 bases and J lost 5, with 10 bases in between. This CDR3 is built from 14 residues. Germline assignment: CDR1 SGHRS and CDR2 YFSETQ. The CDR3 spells CASSPGPNNSPLHF. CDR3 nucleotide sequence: TGCGCCAGCAGCCCGGGACCGAATAATTCACCCCTCCACTTT.

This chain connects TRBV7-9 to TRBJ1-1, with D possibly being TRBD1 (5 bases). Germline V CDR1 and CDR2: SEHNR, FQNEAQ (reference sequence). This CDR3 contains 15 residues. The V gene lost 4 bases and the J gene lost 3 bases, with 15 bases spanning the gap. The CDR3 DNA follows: TGTGCCAGCAGCTCGGGGCGGGGTCGGGACACTGAAGCTTTCTTT. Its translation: CASSSGRGRDTEAFF.

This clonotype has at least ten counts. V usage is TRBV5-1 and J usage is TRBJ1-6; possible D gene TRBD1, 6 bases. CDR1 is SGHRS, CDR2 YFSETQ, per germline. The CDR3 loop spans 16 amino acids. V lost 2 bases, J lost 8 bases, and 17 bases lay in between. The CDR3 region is CASSFTEQGSDSPLHF. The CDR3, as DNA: TGCGCCAGCAGCTTCACCGAACAGGGTAGCGATTCACCCCTCCACTTT.

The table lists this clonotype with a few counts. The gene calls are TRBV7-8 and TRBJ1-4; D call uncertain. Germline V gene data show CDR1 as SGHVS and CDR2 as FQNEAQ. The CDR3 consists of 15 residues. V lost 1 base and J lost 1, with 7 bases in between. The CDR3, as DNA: TGTGCCAGCAGCTTAGACCCGGGAACTAATGAAAAACTGTTTTTT. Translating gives CASSLDPGTNEKLFF.

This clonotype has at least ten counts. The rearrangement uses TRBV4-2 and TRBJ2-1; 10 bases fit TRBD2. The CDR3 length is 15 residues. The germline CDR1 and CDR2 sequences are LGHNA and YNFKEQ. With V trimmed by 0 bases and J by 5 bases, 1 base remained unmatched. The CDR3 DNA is TGTGCCAGCAGCCAAGAACTAGCGGGGCACAATGAGCAGTTCTTC. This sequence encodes CASSQELAGHNEQFF.

The DNA for the CDR3 is TGTGCCAGCAGCCCGCGGACAGGGAGGCTCCACTTT. Its protein is CASSPRTGRLHF. V usage is TRBV9 and J usage is TRBJ1-6; TRBD1 agrees at 8 bases. The trim removed 4 bases at V and 16 bases at J, leaving 7 bases unmatched. CDR3 length: 12 residues. The germline gives CDR1 SGDLS, CDR2 YYNGEE.

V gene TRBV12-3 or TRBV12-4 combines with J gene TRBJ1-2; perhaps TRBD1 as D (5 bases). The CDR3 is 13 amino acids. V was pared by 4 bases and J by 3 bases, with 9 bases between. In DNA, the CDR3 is TGTGCCAGCAGTTCTGAGGGGTACTATGGCTACACCTTC. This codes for CASSSEGYYGYTF.

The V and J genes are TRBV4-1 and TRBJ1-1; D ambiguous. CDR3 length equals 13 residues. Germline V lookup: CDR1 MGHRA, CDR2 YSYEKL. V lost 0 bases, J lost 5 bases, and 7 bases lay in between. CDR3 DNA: TGCGCCAGCAGCCAAGACTGGGTGACTGAAGCTTTCTTT. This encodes CASSQDWVTEAFF.

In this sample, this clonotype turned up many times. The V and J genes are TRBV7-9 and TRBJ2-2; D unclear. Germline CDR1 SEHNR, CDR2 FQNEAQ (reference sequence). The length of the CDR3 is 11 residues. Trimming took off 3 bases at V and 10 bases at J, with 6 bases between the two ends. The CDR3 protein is CASSFNEELFF. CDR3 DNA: TGTGCCAGCAGCTTTAATGAGGAGCTGTTTTTT. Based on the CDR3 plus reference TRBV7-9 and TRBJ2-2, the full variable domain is DTGVSQNPRHKITKRGQNVTFRCDPISEHNRLYWYRQTLGQGPEFLTYFQNEAQLEKSRLLSDRFSAERPKGSFSTLEIQRTEQGDSAMYLCASSFNEELFFGEGSRLTVL.

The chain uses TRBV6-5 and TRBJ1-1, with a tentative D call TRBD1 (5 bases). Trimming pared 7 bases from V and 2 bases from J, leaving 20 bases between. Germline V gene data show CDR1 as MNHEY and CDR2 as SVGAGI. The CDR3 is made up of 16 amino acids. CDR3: CASNNFRDGTNTEAFF. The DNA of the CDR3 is TGTGCCAGCAATAACTTCCGGGACGGGACCAACACTGAAGCTTTCTTT.

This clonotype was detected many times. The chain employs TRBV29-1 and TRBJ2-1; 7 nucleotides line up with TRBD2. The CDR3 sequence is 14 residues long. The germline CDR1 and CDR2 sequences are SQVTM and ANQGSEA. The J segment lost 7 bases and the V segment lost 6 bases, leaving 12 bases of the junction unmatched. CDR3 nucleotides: TGCAGCGTCCCGATGGGGGGGTCGGCGAATGAGCAGTTCTTC. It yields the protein CSVPMGGSANEQFF.

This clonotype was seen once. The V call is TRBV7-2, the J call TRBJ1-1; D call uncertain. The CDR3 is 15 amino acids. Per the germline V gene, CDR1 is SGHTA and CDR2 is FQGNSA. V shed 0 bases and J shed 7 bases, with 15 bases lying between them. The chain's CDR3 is CASSLAGRRTLEAFF. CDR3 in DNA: TGTGCCAGCAGCTTAGCCGGACGGAGGACCCTTGAAGCTTTCTTT.

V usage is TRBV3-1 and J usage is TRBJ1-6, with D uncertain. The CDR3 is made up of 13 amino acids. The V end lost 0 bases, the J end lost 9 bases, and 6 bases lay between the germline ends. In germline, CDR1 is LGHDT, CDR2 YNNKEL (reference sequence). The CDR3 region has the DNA TGTGCCAGCAGCCAAGAAGGAAGTTCACCCCTCCACTTT. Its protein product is CASSQEGSSPLHF.

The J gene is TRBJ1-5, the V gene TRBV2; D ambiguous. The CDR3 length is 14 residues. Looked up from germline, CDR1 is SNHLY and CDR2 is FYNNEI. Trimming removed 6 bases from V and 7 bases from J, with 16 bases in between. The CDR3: CASSFGRSGQPQHF. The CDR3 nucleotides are TGTGCCAGCAGCTTTGGGAGGTCCGGCCAGCCCCAGCATTTT.

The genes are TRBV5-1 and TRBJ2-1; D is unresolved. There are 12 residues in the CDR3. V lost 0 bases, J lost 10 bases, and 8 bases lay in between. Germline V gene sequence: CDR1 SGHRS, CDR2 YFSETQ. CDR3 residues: CASSLESREQFF. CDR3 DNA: TGCGCCAGCAGCTTGGAATCTAGGGAGCAGTTCTTC.

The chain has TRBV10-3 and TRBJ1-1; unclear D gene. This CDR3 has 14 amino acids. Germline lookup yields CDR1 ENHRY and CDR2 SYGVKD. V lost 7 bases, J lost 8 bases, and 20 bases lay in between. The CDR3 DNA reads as TGTGCCATCAACACGGAAGACGGAACCGAGGAAGCTTTCTTT. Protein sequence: CAINTEDGTEEAFF.

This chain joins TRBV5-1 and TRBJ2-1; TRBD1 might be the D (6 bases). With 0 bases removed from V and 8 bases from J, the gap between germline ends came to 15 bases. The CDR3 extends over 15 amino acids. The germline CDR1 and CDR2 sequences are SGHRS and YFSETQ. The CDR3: CASSLGGTKTDEQFF. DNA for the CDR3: TGCGCCAGCAGCTTGGGGGGGACAAAGACGGATGAGCAGTTCTTC.